This T cell receptor (beta chain) was sequenced during a study of OX40 agonist ivuxolimab in advanced cancers. Across the study: In three patients, partial responses were observed, one with hepatocellular carcinoma and two with cutaneous melanoma.

Sequencing was performed with immunoSEQ multiplex PCR; in TCRdb, only in-frame clones are kept and a portion is missing. Altogether more than 45,000 clones are present, around 82% being singletons, with the ten largest covering roughly 4%. Sequences were derived from CD4+ or CD8+ T cells sorted from blood, sampled in a trial of the OX40 agonist ivuxolimab. The clonotype was recovered from an adult with an advanced solid tumor such as melanoma, head and neck, liver or kidney cancer.

The DNA of the CDR3 is TGTGCCTGGAGGGAACAGGGGTACACTGAAGCTTTCTTT. Translating gives CAWREQGYTEAFF. This rearrangement joins TRBV30 to TRBJ1-1; 7 bases are shared with TRBD1. Losses at the gene ends were 3 bases for V and 3 bases for J; bases not matched to a gene: 4. The CDR3 has 13 residues. The V gene's germline CDR1 is GTSNPN and CDR2 SVGIG (reference sequence).